This T cell receptor (beta chain) appears in the sequencing data of a study of human T cells and chemical hapten exposure. The time point is: pre-sensitization, week 0. The treatment denotes: therapeutic diphenylcyclopropenone sensitization with weekly scalp DPC. TCRdb reanalysed the RACE reads using MiXCR and keeps one entry per CDR3 protein. This table has a few hundred thousand distinct CDR3 sequences, approximately 5.8% appearing once. This CDR3 has 12 amino acids. Germline CDR1 LGHDT, CDR2 YNNKEL (reference sequence). V was trimmed by 0 bases and J by 8 bases, leaving 5 bases between them. Sequencing used whole blood, obtained in connection with sensitization to the hapten diphenylcyclopropenone (DPC). The sequence came from a young woman with alopecia areata. Some clones in this sample may be carry-over from other donors' samples. The rearrangement links TRBV3-1 to TRBJ2-1, with D possibly being TRBD2 (5 bases). CDR3 residues: CASSQERDEQFF. The CDR3 coding sequence is TGTGCCAGCAGCCAAGAGCGGGATGAGCAGTTCTTC.